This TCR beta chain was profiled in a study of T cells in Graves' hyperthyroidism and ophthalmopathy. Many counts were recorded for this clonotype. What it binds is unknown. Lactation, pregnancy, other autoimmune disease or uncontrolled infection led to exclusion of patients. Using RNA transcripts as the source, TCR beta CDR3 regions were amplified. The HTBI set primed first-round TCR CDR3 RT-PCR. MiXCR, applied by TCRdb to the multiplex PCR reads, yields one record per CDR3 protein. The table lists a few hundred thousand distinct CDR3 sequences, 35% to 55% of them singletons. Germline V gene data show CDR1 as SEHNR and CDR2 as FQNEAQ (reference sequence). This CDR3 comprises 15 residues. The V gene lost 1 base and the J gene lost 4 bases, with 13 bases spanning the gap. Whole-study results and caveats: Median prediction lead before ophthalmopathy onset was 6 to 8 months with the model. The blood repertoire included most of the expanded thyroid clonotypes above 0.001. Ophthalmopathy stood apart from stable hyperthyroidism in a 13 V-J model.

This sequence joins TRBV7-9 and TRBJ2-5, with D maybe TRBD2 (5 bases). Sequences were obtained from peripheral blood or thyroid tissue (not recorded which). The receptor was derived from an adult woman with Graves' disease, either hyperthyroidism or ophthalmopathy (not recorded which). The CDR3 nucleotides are TGTGCCAGCAGCTTAGGGAGGTTCAGCGGAGAGACCCAGTACTTC. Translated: CASSLGRFSGETQYF. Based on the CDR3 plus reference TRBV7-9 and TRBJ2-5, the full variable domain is DTGVSQNPRHKITKRGQNVTFRCDPISEHNRLYWYRQTLGQGPEFLTYFQNEAQLEKSRLLSDRFSAERPKGSFSTLEIQRTEQGDSAMYLCASSLGRFSGETQYFGPGTRLLVL.